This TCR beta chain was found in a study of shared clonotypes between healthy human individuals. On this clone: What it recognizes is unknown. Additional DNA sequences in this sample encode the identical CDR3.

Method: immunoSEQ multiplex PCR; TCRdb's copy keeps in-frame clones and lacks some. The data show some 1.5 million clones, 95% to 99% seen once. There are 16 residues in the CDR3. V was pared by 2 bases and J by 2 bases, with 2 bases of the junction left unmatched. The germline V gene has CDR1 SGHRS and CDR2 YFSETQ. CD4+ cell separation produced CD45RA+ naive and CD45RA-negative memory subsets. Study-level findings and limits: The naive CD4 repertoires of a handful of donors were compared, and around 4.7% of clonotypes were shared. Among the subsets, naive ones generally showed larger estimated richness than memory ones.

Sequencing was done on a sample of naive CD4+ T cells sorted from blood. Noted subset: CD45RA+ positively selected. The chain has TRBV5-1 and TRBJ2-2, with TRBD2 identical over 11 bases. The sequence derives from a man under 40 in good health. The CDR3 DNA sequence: TGCGCCAGCAGCTTCCTAGCGGGAGGTAACACCGGGGAGCTGTTTTTT. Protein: CASSFLAGGNTGELFF.